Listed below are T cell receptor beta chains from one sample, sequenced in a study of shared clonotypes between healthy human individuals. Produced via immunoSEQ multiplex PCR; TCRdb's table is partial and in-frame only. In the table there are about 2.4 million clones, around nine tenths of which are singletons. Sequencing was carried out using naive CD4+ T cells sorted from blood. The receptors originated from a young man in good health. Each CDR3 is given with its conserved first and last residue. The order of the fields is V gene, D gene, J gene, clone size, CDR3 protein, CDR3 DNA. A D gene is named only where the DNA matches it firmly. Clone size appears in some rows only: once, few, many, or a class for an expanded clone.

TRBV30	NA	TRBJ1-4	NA	CAWSPGEEKLFF	TGTGCCTGGAGTCCGGGGGAAGAAAAACTGTTTTTT
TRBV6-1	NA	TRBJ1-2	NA	CASSERRQKNYGYTF	TGTGCCAGCAGTGAACGAAGACAGAAGAACTATGGCTACACCTTC
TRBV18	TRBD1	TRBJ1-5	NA	CASSQTGTAGNQPQHF	TGTGCCAGCTCACAGACCGGGACAGCGGGCAATCAGCCCCAGCATTTT
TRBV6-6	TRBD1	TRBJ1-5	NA	CASSQRTGGGQPQHF	TGTGCCAGCAGCCAAAGGACAGGGGGCGGTCAGCCCCAGCATTTT
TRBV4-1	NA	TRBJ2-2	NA	CASSQGPGHSTGELFF	TGCGCCAGCAGCCAAGGCCCGGGCCATAGCACCGGGGAGCTGTTTTTT
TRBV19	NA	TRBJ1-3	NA	CASQPGFLFSGNTIYF	TGTGCCAGCCAGCCGGGTTTTTTATTCTCTGGAAACACCATATATTTT
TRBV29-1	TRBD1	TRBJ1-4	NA	CSVVIGTATNEKLFF	TGCAGCGTTGTAATCGGGACAGCAACTAATGAAAAACTGTTTTTT
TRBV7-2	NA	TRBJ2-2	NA	CASSLDIGRTGELFF	TGTGCCAGCAGCTTAGACATAGGCAGAACCGGGGAGCTGTTTTTT
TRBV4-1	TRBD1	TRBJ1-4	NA	CASSRDRGQAEKLFF	TGCGCCAGCAGCAGAGACAGGGGGCAGGCTGAAAAACTGTTTTTT
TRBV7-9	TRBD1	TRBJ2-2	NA	CASSPPGQGAYGELFF	TGTGCCAGCAGCCCGCCGGGACAGGGGGCATATGGGGAGCTGTTTTTT
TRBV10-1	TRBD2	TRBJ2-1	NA	CASSAASGRDEQFF	TGCGCCAGCAGTGCGGCTAGCGGAAGGGATGAGCAGTTCTTC
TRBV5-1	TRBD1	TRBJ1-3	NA	CASSFISGTGGRNTIYF	TGCGCCAGCAGCTTTATCTCCGGGACAGGGGGCAGAAACACCATATATTTT
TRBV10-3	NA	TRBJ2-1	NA	CAITRGTYNEQFF	TGTGCCATCACCCGGGGGACATACAATGAGCAGTTCTTC
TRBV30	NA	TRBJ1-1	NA	CAWGGDRARGTEAFF	TGTGCCTGGGGGGGGGATAGGGCGCGAGGCACTGAAGCTTTCTTT
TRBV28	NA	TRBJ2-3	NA	CASSSAGTLITDTQYF	TGTGCCAGCAGTTCCGCCGGGACACTTATCACAGATACGCAGTATTTT
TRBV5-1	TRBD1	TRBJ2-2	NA	CASSPDRGSTGELFF	TGCGCCAGCAGCCCCGACAGGGGGAGCACCGGGGAGCTGTTTTTT
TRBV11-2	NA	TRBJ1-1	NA	CASSLNRGVNTEAFF	TGTGCCAGCAGCTTAAATAGGGGGGTAAACACTGAAGCTTTCTTT
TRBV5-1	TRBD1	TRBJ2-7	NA	CASSLRTTRDRGYEQYF	TGCGCCAGCAGCTTGCGAACAACCCGGGACAGGGGATACGAGCAGTACTTC
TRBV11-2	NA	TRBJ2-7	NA	CASSLIGSEQYF	TGTGCCAGCAGCTTAATAGGCTCCGAGCAGTACTTC
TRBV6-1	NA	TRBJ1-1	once	CASSENDFGAFF	TGTGCCAGCAGTGAAAATGATTTTGGAGCTTTCTTT
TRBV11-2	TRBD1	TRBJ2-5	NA	CASGRQGGVETQYF	TGTGCCAGCGGCAGACAGGGGGGTGTGGAGACCCAGTACTTC
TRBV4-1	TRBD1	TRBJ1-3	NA	CASSHPGGFSGNTIYF	TGCGCCAGCAGCCACCCAGGGGGTTTCTCTGGAAACACCATATATTTT
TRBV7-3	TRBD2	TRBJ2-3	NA	CASSLGLAGDRDTQYF	TGTGCCAGCAGCTTAGGACTAGCGGGGGATCGGGATACGCAGTATTTT
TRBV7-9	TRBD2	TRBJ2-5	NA	CASSYRRTSGRETQYF	TGTGCCAGCAGCTATAGAAGGACTAGCGGGAGGGAGACCCAGTACTTC
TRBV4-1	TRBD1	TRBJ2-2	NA	CASSPWTGKSGELFF	TGCGCCAGCAGCCCGTGGACAGGGAAGAGCGGGGAGCTGTTTTTT
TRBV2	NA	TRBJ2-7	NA	CASRYWSLHEQYF	TGTGCCAGCAGGTACTGGTCCCTACACGAGCAGTACTTC
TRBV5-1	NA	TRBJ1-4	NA	CASSLLGDNEKLFF	TGCGCCAGCAGCCTACTCGGGGATAATGAAAAACTGTTTTTT
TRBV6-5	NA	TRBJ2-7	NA	CASSYSGTASYEQYF	TGTGCCAGCAGTTACTCCGGGACCGCTTCCTACGAGCAGTACTTC
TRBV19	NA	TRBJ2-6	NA	CATRQVGANVLTF	TGTGCCACCCGCCAGGTGGGGGCCAACGTCCTGACTTTC
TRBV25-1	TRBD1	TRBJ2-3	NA	CATQDSGTGADTQYF	TGTGCCACCCAAGACTCCGGGACAGGGGCAGATACGCAGTATTTT
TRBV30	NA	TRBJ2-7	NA	CAWTKPELAADEQYF	TGTGCCTGGACAAAACCAGAACTAGCCGCCGACGAGCAGTACTTC
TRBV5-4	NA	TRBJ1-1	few	CASSPRTDMNTEAFF	TGTGCCAGCAGCCCTCGGACCGATATGAACACTGAAGCTTTCTTT
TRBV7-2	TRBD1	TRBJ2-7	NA	CASSLSTGGTYEQYF	TGTGCCAGCAGCTTGTCGACAGGGGGCACCTACGAGCAGTACTTC
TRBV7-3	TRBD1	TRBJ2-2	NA	CASSSQGAGELFF	TGTGCCAGCAGCTCCCAGGGGGCCGGGGAGCTGTTTTTT
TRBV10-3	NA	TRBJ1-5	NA	CAISESPGKDQPQHF	TGTGCCATCAGTGAGTCGCCAGGCAAGGATCAGCCCCAGCATTTT
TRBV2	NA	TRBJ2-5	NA	CASSLKREGGETQYF	TGTGCCAGCAGTCTGAAGAGGGAAGGGGGGGAGACCCAGTACTTC
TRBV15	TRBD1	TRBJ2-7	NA	CATSRDQGVYEQYF	TGTGCCACCAGCAGAGATCAGGGGGTCTACGAGCAGTACTTC
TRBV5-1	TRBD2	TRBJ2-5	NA	CASSFLAGVEETQYF	TGCGCCAGCAGCTTCCTAGCGGGGGTGGAGGAGACCCAGTACTTC
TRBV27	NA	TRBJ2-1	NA	CASNLGRSLGYNEQFF	TGTGCCAGCAATCTGGGCCGCTCCCTGGGGTACAATGAGCAGTTCTTC
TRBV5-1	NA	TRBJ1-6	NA	CASSLGQYYNSPLHF	TGCGCCAGCAGCTTGGGGCAGTACTATAATTCACCCCTCCACTTT
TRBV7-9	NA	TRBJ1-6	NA	CAGVTDSNSPLHF	TGTGCCGGGGTGACGGACTCTAATTCACCCCTCCACTTT
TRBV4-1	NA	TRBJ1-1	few	CASSQAPGRNTEAFF	TGCGCCAGCAGCCAAGCTCCGGGTAGGAACACTGAAGCTTTCTTT
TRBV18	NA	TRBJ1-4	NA	CASSARDGRNEKLFF	TGTGCCAGCTCAGCCCGGGACGGCAGAAATGAAAAACTGTTTTTT